This TCR beta chain appears in the sequencing data of a study of shared clonotypes between healthy human individuals (dated by TCRdb to 2020 to 2021). About the full investigation: The cohort comprised two women and three men aged 18 to 49 years. For each donor, three plates each were used for CD4 naive and CD4 memory, two plates were used for CD8 naive, and one plate was used for CD8 memory. To estimate repertoire size and how much clonotypes are shared between individuals, the study performed deep sequencing of blood TCR repertoires from about 5 healthy adults. To increase sequencing depth and limit assay-specific biases, TCR repertoire library preparation and sequencing were carried out by different laboratories using diverse techniques. Per donor, leukapheresis produced somewhere between about 0.94 and 10 billion PBMCs. The full study reports these points: Even with the large sequencing depth, rarefaction of the sorted-subset datasets indicated that sequencing was incomplete. Sampling was restricted to blood, and TCR repertoires in tissues likely differ from the TCR repertoires found in blood. Compared with non-shared clonotypes, clonotypes shared by all four sorted-subset donors had higher generation probabilities. Because the study included only a small number of donors, the genetic and exposure-history diversity represented was limited. Estimated clonotype richness was generally larger for naive than for memory subsets. Based on pairwise subsampling, the degree of clonotype sharing among donors was expected to be affected by sequencing depth. When a handful of donors were compared, the shared fraction of clonotypes was about 5.5% for naive CD4, around 3.6% for naive CD8, 2% to 2.5% for memory CD4, and 0.3% to 0.5% for memory CD8.

Using the deep immunoSEQ assay, multiplex PCR amplified TCR CDR3 regions from genomic DNA. Genomic DNA extracted from each cell subset was distributed evenly over all wells of several immunoSEQ 96-well plates, and each plate served as one replicate. For sorted subsets, roughly 0.2 ug genomic DNA, equal to some 28,000 T cell genomes, was loaded into each replicate PCR. The purified libraries were quantified using a Qubit 3.0 fluorometer, sized with a Bioanalyzer 2100, and then quantified again using the KAPA Library Quantification kit. A separate single-read 150-cycle Illumina NextSeq 550 flow cell was used to sequence each immunoSEQ 96-well plate. The study's own analysis went as follows. The immunoSEQ output contained only junctional sequences without quality scores, so filtering could not match that applied to full-length reads. To assign V/J genes and CDR3, sequences were annotated against IMGT germline references using PyIR, a Python wrapper for IgBLAST v1.9. Reads with weak V/J assignments (E-value above 1e-6), missing CDR3, stop codons, out-of-frame junctions, or ambiguous translated residues were removed. V3J clonotypes were defined by identical inferred V gene, J gene, and CDR3 amino acid sequence. Percentage overlap between repertoires was computed as shared unique clonotypes divided by the size of the smaller repertoire. Richness of each repertoire was evaluated using RTK rarefaction, the Chao1 estimator, and Recon v2.1 estimates of unobserved clonotypes. For all TCRbeta clonotypes obtained by the gDNA method from a handful of donors, generation probabilities were computed with OLGA. TCRdb took this table from immuneACCESS and kept in-frame rearrangements with V and J called. Such tables lack part of the clones; where checked against another copy, unresolved V genes explain under half of the gap, and the rest is unexplained. The V and J calls and clone size were taken over from that table, and D and trimming were inferred from the DNA. The sample records 1.4 million or so clones, approximately 98.5% of which are singletons. 0.36% of the sample comes from the top ten.

Comment on this clone: Its antigen specificity is not known. Base qualities are not recorded, but no much larger clone differs from it by a single base.

Healthy HIV-negative adults with no recently reported acute infections or vaccinations were included as donors. All donors were Caucasian adults living in Nashville, Tennessee, USA. CD4+ T cells were enriched by magnetic negative selection, after which naive cells were positively selected on CD45RA and the negative fraction was taken as the memory subset. Blood was collected by leukapheresis, and PBMCs were isolated by Ficoll-Histopaque density gradient centrifugation and then cryopreserved in liquid nitrogen vapor phase. Analytical flow cytometry was used to check the purity and quantity of each magnetically sorted T cell population. From each sorted fraction, genomic DNA was isolated and quantified by UV absorbance on a Nanodrop 2000c. Here V drops 1 base and J drops 4 bases, and the junction holds 14 bases not matched to any gene. The CDR3 goes from the cysteine to the phenylalanine over 19 residues. Only the CDR3 part of the read is kept: 57 bases, read in frame from the first base. CDR1 and CDR2 are read off the germline V gene as SGHVS and FQNEAQ.

The sequenced sample was naive CD4+ T cells sorted from blood. This specimen's cell subset or site label, per the study, means: CD45RA+ positively selected. Here the chain combines TRBV7-8 and TRBJ2-1; TRBD2 lines up with 9 middle nucleotides. The clonotype comes from a man aged 30 to 45 in good health. The DNA sequence is given as TGTGCCAGCAGCTTAGTAGGCTATAGCGGGAGTTCTGGGTACAATGAGCAGTTCTTC. It is translated as CASSLVGYSGSSGYNEQFF.